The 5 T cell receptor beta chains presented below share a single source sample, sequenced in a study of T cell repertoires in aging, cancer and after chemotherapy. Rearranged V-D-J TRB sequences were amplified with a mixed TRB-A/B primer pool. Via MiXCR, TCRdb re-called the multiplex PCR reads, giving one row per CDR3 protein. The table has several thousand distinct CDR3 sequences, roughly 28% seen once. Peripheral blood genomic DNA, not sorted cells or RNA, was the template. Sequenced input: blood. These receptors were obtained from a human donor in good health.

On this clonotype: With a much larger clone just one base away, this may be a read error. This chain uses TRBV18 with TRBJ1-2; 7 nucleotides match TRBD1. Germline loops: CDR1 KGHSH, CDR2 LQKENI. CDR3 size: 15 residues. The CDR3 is CVSSPGLTGPYGYTF. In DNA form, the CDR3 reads TGTGTCAGCTCACCTGGTTTGACAGGGCCATATGGCTACACCTTC.

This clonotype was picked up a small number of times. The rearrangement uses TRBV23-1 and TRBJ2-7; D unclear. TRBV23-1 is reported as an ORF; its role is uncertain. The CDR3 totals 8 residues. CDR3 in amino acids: CASSRDKV. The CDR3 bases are TGCGCCAGCAGTCGAGACAAAGTC.

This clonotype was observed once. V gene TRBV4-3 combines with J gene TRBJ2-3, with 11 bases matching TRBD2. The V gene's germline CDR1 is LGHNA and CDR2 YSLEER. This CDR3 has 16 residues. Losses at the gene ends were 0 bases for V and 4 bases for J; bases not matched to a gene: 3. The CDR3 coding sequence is TGCGCCAGCAGCCAAGAACTAGCGGGAGTGCCAGATACGCAGTATTTT. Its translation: CASSQELAGVPDTQYF.

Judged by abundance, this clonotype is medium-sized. The CDR3 sequence: CASSRTSGSFNEQFF. CDR3 nucleotide sequence: TGTGCCAGCAGCCGCACTAGCGGGAGTTTCAATGAGCAGTTCTTC. This chain uses TRBV11-3 with TRBJ2-1; 11 bases map to TRBD2. V shed 5 bases and J 6 bases; nucleotides not matched to a gene: 6. Germline V lookup: CDR1 SGHNT, CDR2 YENEEA. CDR3 size: 15 residues.

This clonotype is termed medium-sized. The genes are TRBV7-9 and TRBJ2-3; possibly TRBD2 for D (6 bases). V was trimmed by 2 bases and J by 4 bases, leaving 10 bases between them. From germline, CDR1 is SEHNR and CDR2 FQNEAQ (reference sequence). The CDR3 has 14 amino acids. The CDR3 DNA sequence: TGTGCCAGCAGCTTAAAGGGGAGGCCAGATACGCAGTATTTT. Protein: CASSLKGRPDTQYF.